The TCR beta chain under discussion was sequenced for a study of liver allograft versus peripheral blood T cells. For the study at large: Transplanted-liver and recipient peripheral blood T cell receptor repertoires were compared. The study, taken as a whole, reports: Within liver allografts, T cell receptor repertoires were reportedly different from those in peripheral blood.

By share, this clonotype ranks as medium-sized. Its antigen remains unidentified. The CDR3 sequence is 13 residues long. V was clipped by 5 bases and J by 6 bases; unmatched bases: 8. Germline-derived CDR1 and CDR2 are SQVTM and ANQGSEA. TCRdb re-derived calls from the reads in MiXCR, one entry per CDR3 protein. Seen here are some 7,000 distinct CDR3 sequences, roughly 15% observed once, and the top ten hold roughly 7.1%. This chain uses TRBV29-1 with TRBJ1-1; TRBD1 agrees at 8 bases. This TCR was recovered from a human patient who had a liver transplant. Some T cells may have come from the graft donor. CDR3 coding DNA: TGCAGCGTTCCAGGGGGCGCATTGCCTGAAGCTTTCTTT. Its protein is CSVPGGALPEAFF. Combining the CDR3 with reference TRBV29-1 and TRBJ1-1 gives the whole variable domain SAVISQKPSRDICQRGTSLTIQCQVDSQVTMMFWYRQQPGQSLTLIATANQGSEATYESGFVIDKFPISRPNLTFSTLTVSNMSPEDSSIYLCSVPGGALPEAFFGQGTRLTVV.